The clone carrying this T cell receptor (beta chain) turned up a few times. What it binds is unknown. Germline V gene lookup returns CDR1 SGHTA and CDR2 FQGNSA. V lost 5 bases, J lost 2 bases, and 7 bases stayed unmatched. CDR3 length equals 16 residues. MiXCR was run by TCRdb on the 5' RACE reads, yielding one entry per CDR3 protein. This sample has around 490,000 distinct CDR3 sequences, with 14% found just once. The entry originates in a study of identical twins. The study's findings and limits: With abundant cord blood beta clonotypes, insertions were fewer; memory repertoires showed no such pattern. Out-of-frame alpha sequences that twins shared showed excess low generation probability. Beta out-of-frame sequences showed weaker excess sharing between twins.

These data were also filed under a second study, of yellow fever vaccine responses in identical twins. That paper states: The authors reported partly convergent, partly personalized vaccine responses in identical twins.

The chain links TRBV7-2 to TRBJ2-7, with TRBD2 identical over 12 bases. This TCR came from a young woman in good health. The material sequenced was CD4+ T cells sorted from blood. The CDR3 nucleotides are TGTGCCAGCAGCAGGACGACTAGCGGGAGTGCCTACGAGCAGTACTTC. The encoded protein is CASSRTTSGSAYEQYF.